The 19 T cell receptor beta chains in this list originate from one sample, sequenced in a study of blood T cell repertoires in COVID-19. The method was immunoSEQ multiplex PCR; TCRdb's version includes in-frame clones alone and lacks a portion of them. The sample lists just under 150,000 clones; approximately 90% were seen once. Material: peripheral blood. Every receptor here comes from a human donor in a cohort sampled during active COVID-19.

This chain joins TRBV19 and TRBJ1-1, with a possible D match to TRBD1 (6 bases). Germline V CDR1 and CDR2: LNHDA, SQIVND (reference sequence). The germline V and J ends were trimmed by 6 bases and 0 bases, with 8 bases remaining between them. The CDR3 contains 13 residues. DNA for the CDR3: TGTGCCAGTAGCGACAGGTTGAACACTGAAGCTTTCTTT. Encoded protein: CASSDRLNTEAFF.

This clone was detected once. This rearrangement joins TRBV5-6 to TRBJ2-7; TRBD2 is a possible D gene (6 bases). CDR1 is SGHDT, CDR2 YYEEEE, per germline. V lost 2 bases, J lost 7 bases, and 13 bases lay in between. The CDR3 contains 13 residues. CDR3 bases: TGTGCCAGCAGCTTTCGGGGGTCGGGGGAGCAGTACTTC. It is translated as CASSFRGSGEQYF.

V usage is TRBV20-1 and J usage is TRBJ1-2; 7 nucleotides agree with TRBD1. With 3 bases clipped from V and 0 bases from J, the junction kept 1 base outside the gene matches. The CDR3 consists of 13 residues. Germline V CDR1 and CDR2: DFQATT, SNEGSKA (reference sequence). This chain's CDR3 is CSASTGANYGYTF. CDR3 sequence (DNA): TGCAGTGCTAGTACAGGGGCTAACTATGGCTACACCTTC.

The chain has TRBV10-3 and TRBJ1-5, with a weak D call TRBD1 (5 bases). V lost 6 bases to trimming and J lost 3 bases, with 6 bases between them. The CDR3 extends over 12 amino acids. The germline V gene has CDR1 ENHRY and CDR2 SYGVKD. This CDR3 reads CAIRGPNQPQHF. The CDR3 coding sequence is TGTGCCATCAGGGGGCCCAATCAGCCCCAGCATTTT.

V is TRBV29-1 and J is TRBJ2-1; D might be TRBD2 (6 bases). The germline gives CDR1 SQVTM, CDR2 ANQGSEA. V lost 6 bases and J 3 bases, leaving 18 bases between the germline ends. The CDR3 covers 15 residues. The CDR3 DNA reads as TGCAGCGTCGAGGAGGGCGCTCCTAACTACAATGAGCAGTTCTTC. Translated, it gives CSVEEGAPNYNEQFF.

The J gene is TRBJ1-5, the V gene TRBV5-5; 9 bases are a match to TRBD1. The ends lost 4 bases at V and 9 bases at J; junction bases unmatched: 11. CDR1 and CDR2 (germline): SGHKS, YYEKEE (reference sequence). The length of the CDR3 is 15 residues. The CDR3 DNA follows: TGTGCCAGCAGCCTGACTAGACAGGGGGTTACGCCCCAGCATTTT. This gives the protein CASSLTRQGVTPQHF. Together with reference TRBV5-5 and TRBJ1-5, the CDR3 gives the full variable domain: DAGVTQSPTHLIKTRGQQVTLRCSPISGHKSVSWYQQVLGQGPQFIFQYYEKEERGRGNFPDRFSARQFPNYSSELNVNALLLGDSALYLCASSLTRQGVTPQHFGDGTRLSIL.

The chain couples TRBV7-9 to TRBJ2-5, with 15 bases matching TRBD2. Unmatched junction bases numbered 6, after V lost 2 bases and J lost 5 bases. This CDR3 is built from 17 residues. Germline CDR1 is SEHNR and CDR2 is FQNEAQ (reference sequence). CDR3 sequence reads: CASSLPHGTSGRETQYF. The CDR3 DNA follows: TGTGCCAGCAGCTTACCCCATGGGACTAGCGGGAGGGAGACCCAGTACTTC.

DNA for the CDR3: TGTGCCAGCAGCTTCGGGACAGGTTATAATTCACCCCTCCACTTT. Amino acids: CASSFGTGYNSPLHF. V gene TRBV5-6 combines with J gene TRBJ1-6; 8 bases map to TRBD1. Germline lookup yields CDR1 SGHDT and CDR2 YYEEEE. The CDR3 extends over 15 amino acids. With 2 bases clipped from V and 4 bases from J, the junction kept 2 bases outside the gene matches.

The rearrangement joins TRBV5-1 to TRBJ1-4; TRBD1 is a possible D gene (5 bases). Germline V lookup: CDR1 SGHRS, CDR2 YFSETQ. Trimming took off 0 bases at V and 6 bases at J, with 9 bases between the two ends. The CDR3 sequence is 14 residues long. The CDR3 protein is CASSLDGGHEKLFF. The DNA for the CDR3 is TGCGCCAGCAGCTTGGACGGGGGACATGAAAAACTGTTTTTT. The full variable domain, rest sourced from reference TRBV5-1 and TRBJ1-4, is KAGVTQTPRYLIKTRGQQVTLSCSPISGHRSVSWYQQTPGQGLQFLFEYFSETQRNKGNFPGRFSGRQFSNSRSEMNVSTLELGDSALYLCASSLDGGHEKLFFGSGTQLSVL.

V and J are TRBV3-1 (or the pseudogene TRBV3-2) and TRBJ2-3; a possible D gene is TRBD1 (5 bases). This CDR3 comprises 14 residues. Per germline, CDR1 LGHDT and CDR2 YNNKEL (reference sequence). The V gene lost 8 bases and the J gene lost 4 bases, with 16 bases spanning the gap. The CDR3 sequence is CASDSSRVADTQYF. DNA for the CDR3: TGTGCCAGCGACTCGAGCAGGGTCGCAGATACGCAGTATTTT.

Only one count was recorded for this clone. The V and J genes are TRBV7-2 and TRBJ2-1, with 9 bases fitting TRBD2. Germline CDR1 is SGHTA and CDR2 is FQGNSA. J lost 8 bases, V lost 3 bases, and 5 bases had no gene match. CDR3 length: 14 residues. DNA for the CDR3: TGTGCCAGCAGCTTTGCGACTAGCGGCTATGAGCAGTTCTTC. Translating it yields CASSFATSGYEQFF. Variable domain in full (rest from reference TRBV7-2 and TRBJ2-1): GAGVSQSPSNKVTEKGKDVELRCDPISGHTALYWYRQSLGQGLEFLIYFQGNSAPDKSGLPSDRFSAERTGGSVSTLTIQRTQQEDSAVYLCASSFATSGYEQFFGPGTRLTVL.

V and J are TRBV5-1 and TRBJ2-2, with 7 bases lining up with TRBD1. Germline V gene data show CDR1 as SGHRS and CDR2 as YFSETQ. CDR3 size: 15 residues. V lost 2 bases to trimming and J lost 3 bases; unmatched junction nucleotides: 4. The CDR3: CASSFEGGDTGELFF. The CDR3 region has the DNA TGCGCCAGCAGCTTTGAAGGGGGCGACACCGGGGAGCTGTTTTTT.

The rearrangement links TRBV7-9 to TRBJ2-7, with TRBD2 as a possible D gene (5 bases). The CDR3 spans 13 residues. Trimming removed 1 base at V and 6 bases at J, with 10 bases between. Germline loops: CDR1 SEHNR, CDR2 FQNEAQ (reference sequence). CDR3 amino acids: CASSLVEGSEQYF. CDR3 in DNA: TGTGCCAGCAGCTTAGTCGAGGGATCCGAGCAGTACTTC.

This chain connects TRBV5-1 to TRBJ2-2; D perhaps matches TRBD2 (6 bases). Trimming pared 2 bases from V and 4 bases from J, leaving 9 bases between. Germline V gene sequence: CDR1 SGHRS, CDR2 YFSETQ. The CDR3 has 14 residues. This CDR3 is CASSFSEGTGELFF. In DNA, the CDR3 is TGCGCCAGCAGCTTTTCGGAGGGCACCGGGGAGCTGTTTTTT.

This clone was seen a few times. Written as DNA, the CDR3 is TGTGCCAGCAGCTCCGGGACAGGGCCTGAAAAACTGTTTTTT. Protein product: CASSSGTGPEKLFF. J is TRBJ1-4 and V is TRBV28; 9 positions agree with TRBD1. This CDR3 is built from 14 residues. Germline assignment: CDR1 MDHEN and CDR2 SYDVKM. With V trimmed by 6 bases and J by 7 bases, 6 bases remained unmatched.

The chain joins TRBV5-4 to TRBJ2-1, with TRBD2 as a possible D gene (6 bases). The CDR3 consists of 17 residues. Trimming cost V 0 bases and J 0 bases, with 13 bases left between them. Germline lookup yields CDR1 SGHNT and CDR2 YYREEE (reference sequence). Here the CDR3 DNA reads TGTGCCAGCAGCTTGGGGGGAGGCGGTAGCTCCTACAATGAGCAGTTCTTC. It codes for CASSLGGGGSSYNEQFF.

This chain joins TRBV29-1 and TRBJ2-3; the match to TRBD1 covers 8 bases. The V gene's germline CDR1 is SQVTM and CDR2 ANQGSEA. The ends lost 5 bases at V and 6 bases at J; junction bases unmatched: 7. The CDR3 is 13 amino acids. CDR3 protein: CSVRTGKADTQYF. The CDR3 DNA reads TGCAGCGTTAGGACAGGGAAGGCCGATACGCAGTATTTT.

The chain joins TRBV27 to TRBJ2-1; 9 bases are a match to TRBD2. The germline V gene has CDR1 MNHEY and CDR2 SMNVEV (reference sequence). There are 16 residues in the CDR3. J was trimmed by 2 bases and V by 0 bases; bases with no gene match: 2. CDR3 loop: CASSLSRGGTYNEQFF. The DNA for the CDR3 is TGTGCCAGCAGTTTATCGCGGGGGGGAACCTACAATGAGCAGTTCTTC.

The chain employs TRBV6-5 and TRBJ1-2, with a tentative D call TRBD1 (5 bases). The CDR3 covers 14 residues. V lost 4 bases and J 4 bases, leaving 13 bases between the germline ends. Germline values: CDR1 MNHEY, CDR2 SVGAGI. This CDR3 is CASSFGGGSYGYTF. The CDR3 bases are TGTGCCAGCAGTTTTGGGGGGGGTAGCTATGGCTACACCTTC.